The present T cell receptor (beta chain) was sequenced within a study of T cell changes during pregnancy in multiple sclerosis (dated by TCRdb to the late 2010s). Background for the entire study: The study examined how the T cell repertoire changed over the course of pregnancy in women with multiple sclerosis.

Libraries were prepared through the immunoSEQ multiplex PCR assay. Not all clones reach the TCRdb copy of this immuneACCESS table, which keeps in-frame sequences only. Checked studies attribute under half of the gap to unresolved V genes and leave the rest unexplained. The sample table contains roughly 39,000 clones; only one count was recorded for roughly 92% of them. Approximately 0.8% of the sample is held by the ten biggest clonotypes. From the germline V gene, CDR1 is MNHNS and CDR2 is SASEGT. The CDR3 has 15 amino acids, counting the end cysteine and phenylalanine. Of all the DNA, just the CDR3 is kept, 45 bases in frame from base 1. With respect to this clone: Which antigen it targets is not known. A much larger clone sits a single nucleotide away, making a read error possible.

Source: CD4+ T cells from peripheral blood mononuclear cells, taken before pregnancy. The sequence is built from TRBV6-1 and TRBJ1-5, with the D gene not clear enough to name. The source is a female donor with multiple sclerosis, enrolled in a pregnancy study. Here the CDR3 is given as CAGSEALMSNQPQHF. DNA sequence: TGTGCCGGCAGTGAAGCTCTTATGAGCAATCAGCCCCAGCATTTT.